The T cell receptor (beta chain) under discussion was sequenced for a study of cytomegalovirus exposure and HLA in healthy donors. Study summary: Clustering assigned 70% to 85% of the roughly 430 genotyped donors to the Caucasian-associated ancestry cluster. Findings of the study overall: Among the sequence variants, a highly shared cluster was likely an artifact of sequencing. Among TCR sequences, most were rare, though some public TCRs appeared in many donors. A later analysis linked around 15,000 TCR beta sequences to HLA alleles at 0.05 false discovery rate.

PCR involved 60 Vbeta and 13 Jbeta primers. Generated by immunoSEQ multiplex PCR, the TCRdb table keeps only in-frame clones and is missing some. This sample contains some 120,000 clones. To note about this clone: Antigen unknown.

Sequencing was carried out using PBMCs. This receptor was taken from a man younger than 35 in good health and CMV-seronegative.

DNA for the CDR3: TGTGCCAGCAGTCCAACAGGGGGGATTGGTGAAAAACTGTTTTTT. It specifies CASSPTGGIGEKLFF. V and J are TRBV6-6 and TRBJ1-4; 8 bases match TRBD1. V was clipped by 5 bases and J by 7 bases; unmatched bases: 9. The V gene's germline CDR1 is MNHNY and CDR2 SVGAGI (reference sequence). The CDR3 extends over 15 amino acids.